Described below is a single T cell receptor (beta chain) sequence and its context. The target antigen is unknown. The sample belongs to a study of response to subunit inactivated influenza vaccine. General study points: T cells newly recruited by each seasonal influenza vaccination are few, the authors suggested.

TCRdb recomputed calls from the RT-PCR reads with MiXCR, one row per CDR3 protein. The sample lists 800,000 or so distinct CDR3 sequences, 21% occurring once. Trimming left V 8 bases short and J 1 base short, with 9 bases between. The CDR3 has 14 amino acids. Per germline, CDR1 MGHDK and CDR2 SYGVNS. The specimen comprised PBMCs from blood, sampled 5 to 6 days after vaccination. The genes are TRBV25-1 and TRBJ2-6; D possibly corresponds to TRBD1 (6 bases). The sequence came from a man in his fifties or sixties who received an inactivated influenza vaccine. The DNA of the CDR3 is TGTGCCAGCGAAACAGGGTCTGGGGCCAACGTCCTGACTTTC. Residues: CASETGSGANVLTF.